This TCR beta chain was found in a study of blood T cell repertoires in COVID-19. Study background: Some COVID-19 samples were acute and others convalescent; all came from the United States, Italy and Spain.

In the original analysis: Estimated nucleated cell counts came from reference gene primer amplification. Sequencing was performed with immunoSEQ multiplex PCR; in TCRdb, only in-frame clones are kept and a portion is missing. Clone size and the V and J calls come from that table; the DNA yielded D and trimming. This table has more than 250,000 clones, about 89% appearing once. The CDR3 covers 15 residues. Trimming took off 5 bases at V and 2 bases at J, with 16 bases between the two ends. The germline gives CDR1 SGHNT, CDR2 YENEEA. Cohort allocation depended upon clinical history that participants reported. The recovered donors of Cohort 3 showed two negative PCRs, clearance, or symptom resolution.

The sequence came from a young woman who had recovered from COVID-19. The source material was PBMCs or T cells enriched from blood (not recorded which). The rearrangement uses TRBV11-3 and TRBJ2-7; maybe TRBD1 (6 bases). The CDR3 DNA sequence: TGTGCCAGCAGCCCCAATCCGGACAGCCCCTACGAGCAGTACTTC. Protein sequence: CASSPNPDSPYEQYF.